The following is a TCR beta chain sequence with its context. What it recognizes is unknown. Germline values: CDR1 LNHDA, CDR2 SQIVND (reference sequence). This CDR3 contains 13 residues. Trimming left V 10 bases short and J 6 bases short, with 16 bases between. The source of the sample is a study of memory CD4+ T cells and cytomegalovirus serostatus. Points from the study as a whole: Suggested: most of the CMV-linked TCR signature lies in CD4+ memory cells. Of about 150 reported CMV TCRbeta sequences, around 63 were found in memory CD4+ repertoires.

Source study methods: Out-of-frame sequences were removed, leaving about 2.2 million distinct TCRbeta sequences. The protocol was immunoSEQ multiplex PCR, while the TCRdb copy is restricted to in-frame clones and leaves out a portion. For V, J and clone size, that table is used; D and trimming come from the DNA. The data hold tens of thousands of clones, with 70% to 80% observed a single time. Single viable CD3+CD4+CD8-CD45RO+ cells were sorted as the memory CD4+ T cells. The origin of this receptor is an adult in good health and CMV-seropositive. The specimen was memory CD4+ T cells from blood. The chain uses TRBV19 and TRBJ1-5, with a tentative D call TRBD1 (5 bases). The CDR3 DNA is TGTGCCACCTCGGGGGGACCGGGTCAGCCCCAGCATTTT. It translates to CATSGGPGQPQHF. Based on the CDR3 plus reference TRBV19 and TRBJ1-5, the full variable domain is DGGITQSPKYLFRKEGQNVTLSCEQNLNHDAMYWYRQDPGQGLRLIYYSQIVNDFQKGDIAEGYSVSREKKESFPLTVTSAQKNPTAFYLCATSGGPGQPQHFGDGTRLSIL.